This paragraph covers one T cell receptor (beta chain) sequence. Its antigen is undetermined. The sample originates from a study of cytomegalovirus exposure and HLA in healthy donors. Broader study findings: Investigators reported 150 to 200 TCR beta chains as tied to cytomegalovirus.

Only in-frame clones appear in the TCRdb table, and some are missing; sequencing was by immunoSEQ multiplex PCR. The data hold about 120,000 clones, with approximately 85% observed a single time. Sequenced material: PBMCs. The origin of this receptor is a man between 18 and 29 years old in good health and CMV-seronegative.

Here the CDR3 reads CASSVATGTSGDQETQYF. Written as DNA, the CDR3 is TGTGCCAGCAGCGTAGCTACAGGGACTAGCGGGGACCAAGAGACCCAGTACTTC. The chain links TRBV9 to TRBJ2-5; 13 positions agree with TRBD2. The CDR3 sequence is 18 residues long. Looked up from germline, CDR1 is SGDLS and CDR2 is YYNGEE. Unmatched junction bases numbered 5, after V lost 0 bases and J lost 0 bases.